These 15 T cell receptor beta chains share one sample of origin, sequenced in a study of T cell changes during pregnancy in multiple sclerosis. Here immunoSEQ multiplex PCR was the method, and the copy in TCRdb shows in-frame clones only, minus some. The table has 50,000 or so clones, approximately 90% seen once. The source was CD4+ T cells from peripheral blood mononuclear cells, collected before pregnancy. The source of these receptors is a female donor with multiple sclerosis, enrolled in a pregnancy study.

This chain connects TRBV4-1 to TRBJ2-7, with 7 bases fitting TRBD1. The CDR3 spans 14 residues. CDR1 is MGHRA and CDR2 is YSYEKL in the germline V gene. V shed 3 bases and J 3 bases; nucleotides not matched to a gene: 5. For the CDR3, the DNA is TGCGCCAGCAGCCAGAGTGACAGGGTCTACGAGCAGTACTTC. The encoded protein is CASSQSDRVYEQYF.

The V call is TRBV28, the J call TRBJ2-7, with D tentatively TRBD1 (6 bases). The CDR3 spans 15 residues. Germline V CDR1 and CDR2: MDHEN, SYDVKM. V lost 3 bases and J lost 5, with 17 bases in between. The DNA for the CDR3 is TGTGCCAGCAGTTTCTACAGGGTCCATCAAGACGAGCAGTACTTC. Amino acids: CASSFYRVHQDEQYF. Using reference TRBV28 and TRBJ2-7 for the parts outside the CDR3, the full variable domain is DVKVTQSSRYLVKRTGEKVFLECVQDMDHENMFWYRQDPGLGLRLIYFSYDVKMKEKGDIPEGYSVSREKKERFSLILESASTNQTSMYLCASSFYRVHQDEQYFGPGTRLTVT.

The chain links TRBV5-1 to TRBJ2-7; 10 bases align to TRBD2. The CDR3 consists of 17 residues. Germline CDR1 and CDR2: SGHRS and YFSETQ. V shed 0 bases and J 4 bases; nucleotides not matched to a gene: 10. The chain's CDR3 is CASSLGLAGVGSYEQYF. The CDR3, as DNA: TGCGCCAGCAGCTTGGGGCTAGCGGGAGTGGGGTCTTACGAGCAGTACTTC.

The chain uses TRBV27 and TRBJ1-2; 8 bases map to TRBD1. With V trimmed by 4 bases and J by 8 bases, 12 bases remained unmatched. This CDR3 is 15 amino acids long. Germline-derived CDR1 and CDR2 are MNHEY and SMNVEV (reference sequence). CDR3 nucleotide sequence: TGTGCCAGCAGTTCCTCCGGACAGGGCACTGGAGGCTACACCTTC. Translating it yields CASSSSGQGTGGYTF.

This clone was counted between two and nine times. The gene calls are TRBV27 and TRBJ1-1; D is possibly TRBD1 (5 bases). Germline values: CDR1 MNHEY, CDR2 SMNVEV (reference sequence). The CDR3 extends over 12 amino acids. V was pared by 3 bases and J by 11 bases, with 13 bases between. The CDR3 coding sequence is TGTGCCAGCAGTTTCGGAGGGGCGAGGGCTTTCTTT. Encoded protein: CASSFGGARAFF.

CDR3 in amino acids: CASSPLGTSSHEQFF. The CDR3 DNA follows: TGTGCCAGCAGCCCACTAGGGACTAGTTCCCATGAGCAGTTCTTC. The chain recombines TRBV13 with TRBJ2-1, with 8 nucleotides matching TRBD2. V lost 5 bases and J lost 8; bases outside the gene matches: 11. CDR3 length equals 15 residues. Germline V gene lookup returns CDR1 PRHDT and CDR2 FYEKMQ (reference sequence).

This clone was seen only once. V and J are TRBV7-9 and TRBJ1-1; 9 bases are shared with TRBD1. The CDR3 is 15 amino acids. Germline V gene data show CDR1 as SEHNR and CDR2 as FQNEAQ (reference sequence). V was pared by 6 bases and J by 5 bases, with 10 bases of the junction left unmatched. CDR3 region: CASSLTGGAGTEAFF. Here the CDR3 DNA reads TGTGCCAGCAGTTTAACAGGGGGCGCCGGAACTGAAGCTTTCTTT.

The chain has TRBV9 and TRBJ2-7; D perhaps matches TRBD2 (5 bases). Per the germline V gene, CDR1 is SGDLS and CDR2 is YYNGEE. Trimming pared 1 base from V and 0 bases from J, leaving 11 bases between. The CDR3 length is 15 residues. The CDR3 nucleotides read TGTGCCAGCAGCGTAACGGGTGGGAGCTCCTACGAGCAGTACTTC. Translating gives CASSVTGGSSYEQYF.

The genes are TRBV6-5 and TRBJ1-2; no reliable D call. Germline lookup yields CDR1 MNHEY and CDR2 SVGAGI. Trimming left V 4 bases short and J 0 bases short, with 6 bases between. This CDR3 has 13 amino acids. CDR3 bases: TGTGCCAGCAGTTCCCAGGCTAACTATGGCTACACCTTC. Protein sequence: CASSSQANYGYTF.

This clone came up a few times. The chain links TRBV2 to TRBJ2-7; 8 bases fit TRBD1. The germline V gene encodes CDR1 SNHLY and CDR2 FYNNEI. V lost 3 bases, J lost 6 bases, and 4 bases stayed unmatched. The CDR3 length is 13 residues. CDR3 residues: CASSERQGLEQYF. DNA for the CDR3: TGTGCCAGCAGTGAGCGACAGGGGCTCGAGCAGTACTTC.

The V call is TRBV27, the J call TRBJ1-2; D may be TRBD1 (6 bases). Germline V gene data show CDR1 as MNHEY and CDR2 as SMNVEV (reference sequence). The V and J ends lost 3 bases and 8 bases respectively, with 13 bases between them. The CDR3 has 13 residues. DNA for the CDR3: TGTGCCAGCAGTTTTGTAACAGGGCGAGGCTACACCTTC. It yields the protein CASSFVTGRGYTF.

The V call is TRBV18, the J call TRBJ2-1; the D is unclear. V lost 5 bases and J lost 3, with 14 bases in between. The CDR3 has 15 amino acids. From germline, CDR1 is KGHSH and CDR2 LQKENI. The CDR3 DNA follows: TGTGCCAGCTCATACTCGGAGTCCTTCTACAATGAGCAGTTCTTC. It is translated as CASSYSESFYNEQFF.

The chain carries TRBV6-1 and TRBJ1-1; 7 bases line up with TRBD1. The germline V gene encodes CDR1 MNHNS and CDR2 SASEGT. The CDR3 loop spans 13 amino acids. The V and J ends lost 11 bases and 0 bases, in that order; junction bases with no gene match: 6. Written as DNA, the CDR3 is TGTGCCGGGAGGACAGGCATGAACACTGAAGCTTTCTTT. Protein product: CAGRTGMNTEAFF.

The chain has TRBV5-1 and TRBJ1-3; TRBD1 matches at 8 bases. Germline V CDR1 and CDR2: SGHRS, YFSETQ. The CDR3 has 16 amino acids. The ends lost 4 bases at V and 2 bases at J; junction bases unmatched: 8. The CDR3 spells CASSPGTGSAGNTIYF. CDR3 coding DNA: TGCGCCAGCAGCCCAGGGACAGGATCTGCTGGAAACACCATATATTTT.

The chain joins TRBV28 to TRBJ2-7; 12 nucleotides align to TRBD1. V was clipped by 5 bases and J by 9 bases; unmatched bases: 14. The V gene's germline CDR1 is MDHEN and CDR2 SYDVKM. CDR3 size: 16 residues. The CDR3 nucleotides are TGTGCCAGCAGTATGAGAACCGGGACAGGGGGCCTACTGCAGTACTTC. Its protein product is CASSMRTGTGGLLQYF.